The entry that follows covers one T cell receptor beta chain sequence. Primers included in the PCR were 60 Vbeta and 13 Jbeta primers. Sequenced by immunoSEQ multiplex PCR; TCRdb stores in-frame clones only, minus some. The repertoire holds about 170,000 clones, with over 60% as singletons. This specimen belongs to a study of cytomegalovirus exposure and HLA in healthy donors. CDR1 and CDR2 (germline): GTSNPN, SVGIG (reference sequence). The CDR3 runs to 14 residues. The V segment lost 0 bases and the J segment 4 bases; nucleotides outside the gene matches: 3. The J gene is TRBJ2-1, the V gene TRBV30; the match to TRBD2 covers 7 bases. Material: PBMCs. The source of this sequence is a woman aged 50 to 60 in good health and CMV-seronegative. CDR3 protein: CAWSVGGQYNEQFF. CDR3 DNA: TGTGCCTGGAGTGTGGGAGGGCAGTACAATGAGCAGTTCTTC.